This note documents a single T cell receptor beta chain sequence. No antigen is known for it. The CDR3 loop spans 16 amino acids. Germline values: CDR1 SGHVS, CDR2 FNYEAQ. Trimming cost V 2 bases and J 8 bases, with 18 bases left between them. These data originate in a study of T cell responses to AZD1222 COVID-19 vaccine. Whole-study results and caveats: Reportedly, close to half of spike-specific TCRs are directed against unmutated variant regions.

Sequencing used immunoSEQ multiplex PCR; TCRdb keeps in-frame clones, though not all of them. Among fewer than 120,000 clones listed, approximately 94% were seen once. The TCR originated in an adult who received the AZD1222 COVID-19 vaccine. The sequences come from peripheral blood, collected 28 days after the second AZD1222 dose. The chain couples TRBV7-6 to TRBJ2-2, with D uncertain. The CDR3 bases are TGTGCCAGCAGCTTACAGGCAAGGATGAATACGGGGGAGCTGTTTTTT. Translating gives CASSLQARMNTGELFF.